These 22 T cell receptor beta chains came from one sample sequenced in a study of T cell responses to AZD1222 COVID-19 vaccine. Repertoires were generated with immunoSEQ multiplex PCR, while TCRdb's copy carries only in-frame clones and drops some. The table includes tens of thousands of clones, about 92% detected once. This specimen was peripheral blood, taken 28 days after the second AZD1222 dose. All receptors derive from an adult who received the AZD1222 COVID-19 vaccine.

The gene calls are TRBV27 and TRBJ1-1, with TRBD1 identical over 9 bases. The germline V gene encodes CDR1 MNHEY and CDR2 SMNVEV (reference sequence). This CDR3 is built from 12 residues. V shed 11 bases, J shed 4 bases, and the junction held 5 bases outside the gene matches. This chain's CDR3 is CASWTGVTEAFF. In nucleotides, the CDR3 is TGTGCCTCCTGGACAGGGGTCACTGAAGCTTTCTTT.

This chain connects TRBV20-1 to TRBJ1-4, with unresolved D. Between the trimmed V and J ends, which lost 7 bases and 5 bases, there was a span of 8 bases. Germline assignment: CDR1 DFQATT and CDR2 SNEGSKA (reference sequence). There are 11 residues in the CDR3. DNA for the CDR3: TGCAGTGTCCGAACGAATGAAAAACTGTTTTTT. It specifies CSVRTNEKLFF.

The chain has TRBV7-9 and TRBJ1-2; D ambiguous. CDR1 SEHNR and CDR2 FQNEAQ come from the germline V gene (reference sequence). This CDR3 comprises 15 residues. V was trimmed by 1 base and J by 0 bases, leaving 9 bases between them. The CDR3 is CASSLGASANYGYTF. In DNA form, the CDR3 reads TGTGCCAGCAGCTTAGGGGCTTCAGCTAACTATGGCTACACCTTC.

The chain combines TRBV11-2 with TRBJ1-5, with D perhaps matching TRBD1 (6 bases). Germline V gene sequence: CDR1 SGHAT, CDR2 FQNNGV. The ends were cut back, 5 bases at V and 6 bases at J, with 20 bases in the middle. This CDR3 is 16 amino acids long. This CDR3 reads CASSAQGRRGGQPQHF. The DNA for the CDR3 is TGTGCCAGCAGCGCCCAGGGTCGGAGGGGGGGTCAGCCCCAGCATTTT.

The chain links TRBV19 to TRBJ1-4; 8 bases match TRBD1. The CDR3 consists of 15 residues. V trimming: 7 bases; J trimming: 3 bases; junction bases outside the gene matches: 7. Germline values: CDR1 LNHDA, CDR2 SQIVND (reference sequence). The CDR3 region is CASTPRTGSNEKLFF. DNA of the CDR3: TGTGCCAGTACCCCCCGGACAGGGTCTAATGAAAAACTGTTTTTT. The full variable domain, completed using reference TRBV19 and TRBJ1-4, is DGGITQSPKYLFRKEGQNVTLSCEQNLNHDAMYWYRQDPGQGLRLIYYSQIVNDFQKGDIAEGYSVSREKKESFPLTVTSAQKNPTAFYLCASTPRTGSNEKLFFGSGTQLSVL.

CDR3 amino acids: CASSLEGTAYGYTF. CDR3 nucleotides: TGTGCCAGCAGCTTAGAAGGGACAGCGTATGGCTACACCTTC. The J gene is TRBJ1-2, the V gene TRBV7-9; TRBD1 matches at 7 bases. This CDR3 comprises 14 residues. Germline V CDR1 and CDR2: SEHNR, FQNEAQ (reference sequence). The junction had 4 bases not matched to a gene; V was cut back by 1 base and J by 5 bases.

The chain combines TRBV10-2 with TRBJ2-1, with 10 bases that match TRBD2. The CDR3 runs to 17 residues. Germline values: CDR1 WSHSY, CDR2 SAAADI. The trim removed 10 bases at V and 6 bases at J, leaving 18 bases unmatched. CDR3 DNA: TGCGCCACCAAACAGGGCAGCGGGGGGGCCTGGGGCAATGAGCAGTTCTTC. Protein sequence: CATKQGSGGAWGNEQFF.

The V gene is TRBV12-2, the J gene TRBJ1-2; the tabulated D call, TRBD1, remains unverified against the DNA. TRBV12-2 is deemed a pseudogene. The CDR3 is made up of 17 amino acids. CDR3 nucleotides: TGTGCAAGTCGCATTAGCCCCCTTCAGGGGGCTAACTATGGCTACACCTTC. Protein sequence: CASRISPLQGANYGYTF.

This chain links TRBV5-4 with TRBJ1-2; D remains unclear. Trimming took 0 bases from V and 2 from J, leaving 26 bases between them. The CDR3 totals 20 residues. Germline V gene sequence: CDR1 SGHNT, CDR2 YYREEE (reference sequence). The CDR3 DNA reads TGTGCCAGCAGCTTGGGTCGACGGTGGGCTTCGAGGGCTTCGAACTATGGCTACACCTTC. Translation: CASSLGRRWASRASNYGYTF.

This sequence joins TRBV6-5 and TRBJ1-2; D call uncertain. CDR1 and CDR2 from the germline V gene are MNHEY and SVGAGI. This CDR3 has 12 residues. The V and J ends lost 2 bases and 7 bases respectively, with 8 bases between them. The CDR3 region is CASSYGVGGYTF. For the CDR3, the DNA is TGTGCCAGCAGTTACGGAGTGGGTGGCTACACCTTC.

The rearrangement links TRBV9 to TRBJ1-2, with TRBD1 identical over 9 bases. CDR1 SGDLS and CDR2 YYNGEE come from the germline V gene. The J segment lost 8 bases and the V segment lost 4 bases, leaving 15 bases of the junction unmatched. The CDR3 has 16 residues. DNA for the CDR3: TGTGCCAGCAGCCCCCGGCTACAGGGGGCGCTCGGCGGCTACACCTTC. It codes for CASSPRLQGALGGYTF.

CDR3 in amino acids: CASSMAATYEQYF. CDR3 nucleotide sequence: TGTGCCAGCAGTATGGCCGCCACGTACGAGCAGTACTTC. V gene TRBV6-5 combines with J gene TRBJ2-7; no definite D call. The CDR3 is made up of 13 amino acids. CDR1 is MNHEY, CDR2 SVGAGI, per germline. Trimming pared 5 bases from V and 4 bases from J, leaving 12 bases between.

V and J are TRBV7-2 and TRBJ1-5, with D maybe TRBD1 (5 bases). The V gene's germline CDR1 is SGHTA and CDR2 FQGNSA. The CDR3 sequence is 17 residues long. V lost 1 base and J lost 3, with 16 bases in between. The CDR3 is CASSLDGGDRYNQPQHF. Written as DNA, the CDR3 is TGTGCCAGCAGCTTAGATGGTGGAGACAGATACAATCAGCCCCAGCATTTT.

This chain uses TRBV29-1 with TRBJ2-1, with 10 bases lining up with TRBD2. The germline gives CDR1 SQVTM, CDR2 ANQGSEA. J was trimmed by 0 bases and V by 0 bases; bases with no gene match: 5. The CDR3 runs 17 residues. CDR3 nucleotide sequence: TGCAGCGTTGAAGACCCACTAGCGGGGAGCTCCTACAATGAGCAGTTCTTC. The encoded protein is CSVEDPLAGSSYNEQFF.

The rearrangement uses TRBV5-4 and TRBJ2-5, with D perhaps matching TRBD1 or TRBD2 (5 bases each). Germline V gene lookup returns CDR1 SGHNT and CDR2 YYREEE (reference sequence). Trimming took 4 bases from V and 5 from J, leaving 15 bases between them. CDR3 size: 14 residues. In DNA form, the CDR3 reads TGTGCCAGCAGCCTAGTCATGGGGGTGGAGACCCAGTACTTC. Protein sequence: CASSLVMGVETQYF.

This chain uses TRBV19 with TRBJ2-5; 8 bases align to TRBD2. CDR3 size: 14 residues. The trim removed 5 bases at V and 2 bases at J, leaving 4 bases unmatched. CDR1 is LNHDA and CDR2 is SQIVND in the germline V gene (reference sequence). The CDR3: CASSQRGPQETQYF. CDR3 bases: TGTGCCAGTAGTCAGCGGGGGCCTCAAGAGACCCAGTACTTC.

V gene TRBV5-1 combines with J gene TRBJ1-1, with 9 positions matching TRBD1. The CDR3 sequence is 15 residues long. CDR1 SGHRS and CDR2 YFSETQ come from the germline V gene. J was trimmed by 5 bases and V by 4 bases; bases with no gene match: 9. The CDR3 DNA sequence: TGCGCCAGCAGCAGGGGACAGGGAAGATTAACTGAAGCTTTCTTT. This encodes CASSRGQGRLTEAFF. Using reference TRBV5-1 and TRBJ1-1 for the parts outside the CDR3, the full variable domain is KAGVTQTPRYLIKTRGQQVTLSCSPISGHRSVSWYQQTPGQGLQFLFEYFSETQRNKGNFPGRFSGRQFSNSRSEMNVSTLELGDSALYLCASSRGQGRLTEAFFGQGTRLTVV.

V is TRBV19 and J is TRBJ1-1; D unclear. V gave up 4 bases and J gave up 1 base, with 7 bases separating them. The CDR3 length is 13 residues. Germline lookup yields CDR1 LNHDA and CDR2 SQIVND (reference sequence). CDR3 amino acids: CASSTDRNTEAFF. CDR3 bases: TGTGCCAGTAGTACTGATAGGAACACTGAAGCTTTCTTT.

This clone has just one count. The rearrangement uses TRBV4-3 and TRBJ1-2; 8 positions match TRBD1. J lost 0 bases, V lost 4 bases, and 16 bases had no gene match. Germline lookup yields CDR1 LGHNA and CDR2 YSLEER. There are 19 residues in the CDR3. The CDR3 sequence is CASSRTLSGTGTANYGYTF. The CDR3 DNA sequence: TGCGCCAGCAGCCGCACACTTTCCGGGACAGGAACAGCTAACTATGGCTACACCTTC.

This rearrangement joins TRBV9 to TRBJ2-2, with D perhaps matching TRBD1 (6 bases). V was pared by 0 bases and J by 1 base, with 7 bases between. The CDR3 runs to 15 residues. The V gene's germline CDR1 is SGDLS and CDR2 YYNGEE. This CDR3 is CASSVAQGNTGELFF. The CDR3 DNA reads TGTGCCAGCAGCGTAGCACAGGGGAACACCGGGGAGCTGTTTTTT.

The J gene is TRBJ1-1, the V gene TRBV5-6; the D is unclear. The germline V and J ends were trimmed by 5 bases and 6 bases, with 14 bases remaining between them. The CDR3 has 13 amino acids. Germline lookup yields CDR1 SGHDT and CDR2 YYEEEE. CDR3 in DNA: TGTGCCAGCAGTTTCGCTCAAAGCTCTGAAGCTTTCTTT. Amino acid sequence: CASSFAQSSEAFF.

J is TRBJ1-2 and V is TRBV10-3; 12 nucleotides match TRBD1. Germline lookup yields CDR1 ENHRY and CDR2 SYGVKD. V gave up 6 bases and J gave up 9 bases; unmatched junction bases: 8. This CDR3 is built from 14 residues. CDR3 loop: CAISPPGQGARYTF. Written as DNA, the CDR3 is TGTGCCATCAGCCCACCGGGACAGGGGGCCCGCTACACCTTC.